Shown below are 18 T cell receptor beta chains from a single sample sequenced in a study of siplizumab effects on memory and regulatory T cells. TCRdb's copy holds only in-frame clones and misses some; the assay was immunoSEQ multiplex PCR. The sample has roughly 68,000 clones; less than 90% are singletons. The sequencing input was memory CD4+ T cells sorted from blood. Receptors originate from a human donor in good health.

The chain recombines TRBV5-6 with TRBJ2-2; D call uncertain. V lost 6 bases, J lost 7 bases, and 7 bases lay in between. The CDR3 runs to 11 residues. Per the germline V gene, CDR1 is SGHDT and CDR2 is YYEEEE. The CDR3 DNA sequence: TGTGCCAGCACCTATGGCGGGGAGCTGTTTTTT. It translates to CASTYGGELFF.

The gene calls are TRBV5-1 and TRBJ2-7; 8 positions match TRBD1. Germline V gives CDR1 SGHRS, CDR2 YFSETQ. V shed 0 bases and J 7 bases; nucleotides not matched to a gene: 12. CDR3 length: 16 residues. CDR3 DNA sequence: TGCGCCAGCAGCTTGGCCTGGACAGGGATGGTTGGGGAGCAGTACTTC. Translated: CASSLAWTGMVGEQYF.

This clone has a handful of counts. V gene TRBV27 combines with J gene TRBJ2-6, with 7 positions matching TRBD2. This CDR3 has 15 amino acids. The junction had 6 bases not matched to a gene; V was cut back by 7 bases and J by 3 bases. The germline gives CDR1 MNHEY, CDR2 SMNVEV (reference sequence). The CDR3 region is CASTWTRSGANVLTF. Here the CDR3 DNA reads TGTGCCAGCACATGGACTAGGAGTGGGGCCAACGTCCTGACTTTC.

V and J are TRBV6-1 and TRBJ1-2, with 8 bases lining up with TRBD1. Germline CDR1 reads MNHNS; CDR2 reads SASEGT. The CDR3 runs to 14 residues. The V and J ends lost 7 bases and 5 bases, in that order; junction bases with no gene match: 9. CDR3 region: CASIGQGMSYGYTF. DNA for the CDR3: TGTGCCAGCATTGGACAGGGAATGTCGTATGGCTACACCTTC.

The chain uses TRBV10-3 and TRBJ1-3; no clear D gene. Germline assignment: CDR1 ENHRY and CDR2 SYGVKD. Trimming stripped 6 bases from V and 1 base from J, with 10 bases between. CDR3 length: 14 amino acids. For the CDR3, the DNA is TGTGCCATCAGGACGGATTTATCTGGAAACACCATATATTTT. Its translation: CAIRTDLSGNTIYF.

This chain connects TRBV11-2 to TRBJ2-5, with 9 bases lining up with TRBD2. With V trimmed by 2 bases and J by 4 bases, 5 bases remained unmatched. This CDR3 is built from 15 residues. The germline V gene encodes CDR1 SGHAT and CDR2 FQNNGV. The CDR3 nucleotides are TGTGCCAGCAGCTTACTTAGCGGGAGTGGAGAGACCCAGTACTTC. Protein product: CASSLLSGSGETQYF.

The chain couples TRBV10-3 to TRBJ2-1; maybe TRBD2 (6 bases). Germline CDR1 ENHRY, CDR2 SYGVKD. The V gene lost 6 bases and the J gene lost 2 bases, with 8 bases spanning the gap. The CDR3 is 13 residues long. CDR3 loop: CAIRGGTYNEQFF. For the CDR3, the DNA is TGTGCCATCAGGGGGGGTACCTACAATGAGCAGTTCTTC.

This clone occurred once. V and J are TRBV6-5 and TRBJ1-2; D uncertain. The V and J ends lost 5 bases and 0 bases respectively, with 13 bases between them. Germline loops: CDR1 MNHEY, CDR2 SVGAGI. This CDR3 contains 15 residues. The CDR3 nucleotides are TGTGCCAGCAGTAACGGCGCGCAAGCTAACTATGGCTACACCTTC. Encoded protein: CASSNGAQANYGYTF.

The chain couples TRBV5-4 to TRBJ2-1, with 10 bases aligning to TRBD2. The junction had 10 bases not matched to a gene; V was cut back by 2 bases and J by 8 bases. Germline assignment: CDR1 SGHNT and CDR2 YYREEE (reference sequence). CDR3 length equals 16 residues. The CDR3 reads CASSLRQRGGLDEQFF. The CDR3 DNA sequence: TGTGCCAGCAGCTTACGTCAGCGGGGGGGCCTGGATGAGCAGTTCTTC. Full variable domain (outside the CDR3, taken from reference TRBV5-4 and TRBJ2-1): ETGVTQSPTHLIKTRGQQVTLRCSSQSGHNTVSWYQQALGQGPQFIFQYYREEENGRGNFPPRFSGLQFPNYSSELNVNALELDDSALYLCASSLRQRGGLDEQFFGPGTRLTVL.

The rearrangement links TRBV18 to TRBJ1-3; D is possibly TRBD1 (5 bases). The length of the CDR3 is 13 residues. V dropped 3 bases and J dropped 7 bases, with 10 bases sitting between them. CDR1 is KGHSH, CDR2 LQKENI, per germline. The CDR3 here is CASSPGQPNTIYF. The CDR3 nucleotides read TGTGCCAGCTCACCGGGGCAGCCGAACACCATATATTTT.

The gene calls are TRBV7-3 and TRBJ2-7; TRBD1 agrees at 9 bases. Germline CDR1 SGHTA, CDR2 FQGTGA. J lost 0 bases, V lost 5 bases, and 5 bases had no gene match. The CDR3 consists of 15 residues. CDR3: CASSRRDRVSYEQYF. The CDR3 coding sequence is TGTGCCAGCAGCCGCCGGGACAGGGTCTCCTACGAGCAGTACTTC. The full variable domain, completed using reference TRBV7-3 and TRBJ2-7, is GAGVSQTPSNKVTEKGKYVELRCDPISGHTALYWYRQSLGQGPEFLIYFQGTGAADDSGLPNDRFFAVRPEGSVSTLKIQRTERGDSAVYLCASSRRDRVSYEQYFGPGTRLTVT.

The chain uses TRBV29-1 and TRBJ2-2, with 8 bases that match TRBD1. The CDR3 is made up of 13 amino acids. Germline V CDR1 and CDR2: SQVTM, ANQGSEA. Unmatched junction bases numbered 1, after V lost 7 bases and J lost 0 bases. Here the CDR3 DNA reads TGCAGCGCGGACAGGGCGAACACCGGGGAGCTGTTTTTT. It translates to CSADRANTGELFF.

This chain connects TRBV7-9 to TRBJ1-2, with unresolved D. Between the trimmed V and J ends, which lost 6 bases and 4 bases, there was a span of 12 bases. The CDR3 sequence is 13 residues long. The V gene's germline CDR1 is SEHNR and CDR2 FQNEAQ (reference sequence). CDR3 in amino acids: CASRSTEFYGYTF. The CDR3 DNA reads TGTGCCAGCAGATCTACGGAGTTCTATGGCTACACCTTC.

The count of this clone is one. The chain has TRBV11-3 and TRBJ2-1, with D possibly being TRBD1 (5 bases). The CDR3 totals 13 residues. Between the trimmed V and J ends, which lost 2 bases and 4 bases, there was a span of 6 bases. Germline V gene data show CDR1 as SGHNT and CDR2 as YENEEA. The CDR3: CASSLRQYNEQFF. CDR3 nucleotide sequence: TGTGCCAGCAGCTTACGACAGTACAATGAGCAGTTCTTC.

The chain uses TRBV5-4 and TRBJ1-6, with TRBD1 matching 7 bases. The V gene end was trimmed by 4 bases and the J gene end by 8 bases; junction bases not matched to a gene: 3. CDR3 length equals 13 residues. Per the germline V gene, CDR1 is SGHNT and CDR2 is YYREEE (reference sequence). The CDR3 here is CASSGDSYSPLHF. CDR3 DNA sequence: TGTGCCAGCAGCGGGGACAGTTATTCACCCCTCCACTTT.

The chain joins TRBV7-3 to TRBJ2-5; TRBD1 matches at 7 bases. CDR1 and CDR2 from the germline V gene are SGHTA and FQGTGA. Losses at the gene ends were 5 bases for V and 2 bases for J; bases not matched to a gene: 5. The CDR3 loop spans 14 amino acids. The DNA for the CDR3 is TGTGCCAGCAGCCCCTGGGGACAGCAAGAGACCCAGTACTTC. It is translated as CASSPWGQQETQYF.

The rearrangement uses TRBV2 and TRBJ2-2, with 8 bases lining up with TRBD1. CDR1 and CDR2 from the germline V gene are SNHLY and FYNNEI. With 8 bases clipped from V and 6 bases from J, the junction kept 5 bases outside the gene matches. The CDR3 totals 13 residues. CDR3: CASDQTGAGELFF. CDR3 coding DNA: TGTGCCAGCGACCAGACAGGGGCCGGGGAGCTGTTTTTT. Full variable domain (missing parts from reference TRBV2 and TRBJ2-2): EPEVTQTPSHQVTQMGQEVILRCVPISNHLYFYWYRQILGQKVEFLVSFYNNEISEKSEIFDDQFSVERPDGSNFTLKIRSTKLEDSAMYFCASDQTGAGELFFGEGSRLTVL.

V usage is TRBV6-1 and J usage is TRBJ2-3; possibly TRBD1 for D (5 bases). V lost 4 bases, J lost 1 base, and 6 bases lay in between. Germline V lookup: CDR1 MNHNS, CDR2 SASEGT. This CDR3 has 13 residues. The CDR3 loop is CASSVGGTDTQYF. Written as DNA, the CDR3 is TGTGCCAGCAGTGTAGGGGGCACAGATACGCAGTATTTT.